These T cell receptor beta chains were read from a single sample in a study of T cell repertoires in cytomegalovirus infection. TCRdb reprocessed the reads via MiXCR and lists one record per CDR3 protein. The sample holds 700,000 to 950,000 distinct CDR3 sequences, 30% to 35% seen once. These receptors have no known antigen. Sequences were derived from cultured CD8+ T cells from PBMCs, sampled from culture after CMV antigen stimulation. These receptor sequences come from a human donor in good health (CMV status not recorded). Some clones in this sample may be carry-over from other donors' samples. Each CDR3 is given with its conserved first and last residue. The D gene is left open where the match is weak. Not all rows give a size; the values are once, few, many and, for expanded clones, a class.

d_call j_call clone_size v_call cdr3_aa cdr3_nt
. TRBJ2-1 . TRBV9 CASSVDGGGEQFF TGTGCCAGCAGCGTAGACGGGGGCGGTGAGCAGTTCTTC
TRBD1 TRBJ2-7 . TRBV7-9 CASSSTDRVSYEQYF TGTGCCAGCAGCTCAACGGACAGGGTATCCTACGAGCAGTACTTC
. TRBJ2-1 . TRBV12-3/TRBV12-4 CASSLAQTVKQFF TGTGCCAGCAGTTTAGCGCAAACGGTTAAGCAGTTCTTC
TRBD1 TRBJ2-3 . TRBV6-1 CASTSGQPTDTQYF TGTGCCAGCACATCGGGACAGCCCACAGATACGCAGTATTTT
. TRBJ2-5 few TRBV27 CASSLKLAQETQYF TGTGCCAGCAGTTTAAAGTTAGCGCAAGAGACCCAGTACTTC
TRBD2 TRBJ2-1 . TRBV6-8 CATRKAGGGNEQFF TGTGCCACCAGAAAAGCGGGGGGGGGGAATGAGCAGTTCTTC
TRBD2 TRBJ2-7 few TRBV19 CASSFRGAYEQYF TGTGCCAGTAGTTTCCGGGGGGCCTACGAGCAGTACTTC
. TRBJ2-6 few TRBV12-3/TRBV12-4 CASSLAWGILGGEPGANVLTF TGTGCCAGCAGTTTAGCCTGGGGTATACTGGGCGGGGAGCCTGGGGCCAACGTCCTGACTTTC
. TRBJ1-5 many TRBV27 CASSLYLNQPQHF TGTGCCAGCAGTTTATACCTTAATCAGCCCCAGCATTTT
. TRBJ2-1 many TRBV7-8 CASSLAVRLGNEQFF TGTGCCAGCAGCTTAGCCGTTAGGCTGGGCAATGAGCAGTTCTTC
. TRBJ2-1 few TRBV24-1 CATSDRTVYGEQFF TGTGCCACCAGTGACCGGACTGTTTACGGTGAGCAGTTCTTC
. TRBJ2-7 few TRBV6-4 CASSRVLSYEQYF TGTGCCAGCAGTCGGGTACTCTCCTACGAGCAGTACTTC
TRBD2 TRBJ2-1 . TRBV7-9 CASSLEGRGALYNEQFF TGTGCCAGCAGCTTAGAGGGGCGGGGGGCCTTATACAATGAGCAGTTCTTC
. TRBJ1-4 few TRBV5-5 CASSLDPGGRKKLFF TGTGCCAGCAGCTTGGATCCCGGGGGCAGAAAAAAACTGTTTTTT
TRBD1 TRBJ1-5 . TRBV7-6 CASRLEEDRGFKPQHF TGTGCCAGCCGCTTGGAGGAGGACAGGGGGTTCAAGCCCCAGCATTTT
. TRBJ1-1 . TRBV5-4 CVSSPPQGLNTEAFF TGTGTCAGCAGCCCTCCACAGGGTTTGAACACTGAAGCTTTCTTT
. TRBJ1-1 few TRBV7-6 CASSLAVGGRTEAFF TGTGCCAGCAGCTTAGCCGTAGGAGGTCGGACTGAAGCTTTCTTT
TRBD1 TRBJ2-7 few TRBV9 CASSGPKDRGSSDEQYF TGTGCCAGCAGCGGCCCCAAGGACAGGGGAAGTTCCGACGAGCAGTACTTC
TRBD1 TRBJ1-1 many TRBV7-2 CASSFPGTGASNTEAFF TGTGCCAGCAGCTTCCCCGGGACAGGGGCCTCGAACACTGAAGCTTTCTTT
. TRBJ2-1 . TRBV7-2 CASSLGSSGRAEAYNEQFF TGTGCCAGCAGCTTAGGGTCCAGCGGACGAGCCGAGGCCTACAATGAGCAGTTCTTC
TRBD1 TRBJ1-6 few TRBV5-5 CASSLAGGFILDNSPLHF TGTGCCAGCAGCTTAGCAGGGGGCTTTATCCTTGATAATTCACCCCTCCACTTT
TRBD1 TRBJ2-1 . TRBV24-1 CATSVDRGAVDEQFF TGTGCCACCAGTGTCGACAGGGGCGCGGTCGATGAGCAGTTCTTC
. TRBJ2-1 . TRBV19 CASSIDGGRGNEQFF TGTGCCAGTAGTATCGACGGGGGGCGCGGCAATGAGCAGTTCTTC
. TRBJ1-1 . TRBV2 CASRGTTERMNTEAFF TGTGCCAGCAGGGGGACAACCGAGAGGATGAACACTGAAGCTTTCTTT
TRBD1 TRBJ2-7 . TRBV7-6 CASSPSPTDRPVYEQYF TGTGCCAGCAGCCCTAGCCCGACGGACAGGCCGGTCTACGAGCAGTACTTC
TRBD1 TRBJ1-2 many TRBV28 CASSQPPRDRTMGYTF TGTGCCAGCAGCCAACCCCCTCGGGACAGGACTATGGGCTACACCTTC
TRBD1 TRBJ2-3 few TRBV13 CASSNRDRGKTDTQYF TGTGCCAGCAGCAACCGGGACAGGGGTAAGACAGATACGCAGTATTTT
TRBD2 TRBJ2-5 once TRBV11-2 CVSSSLLAVQETQYF TGTGTCAGCAGCTCCTTACTAGCGGTCCAAGAGACCCAGTACTTC
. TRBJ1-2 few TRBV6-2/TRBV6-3 CASRPRDVAGHYGYTF TGTGCCAGCAGACCCAGGGACGTCGCGGGCCACTATGGCTACACCTTC
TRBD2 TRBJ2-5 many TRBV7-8 CASSKSGGWETQYF TGTGCCAGCAGCAAGAGCGGGGGGTGGGAGACCCAGTACTTC
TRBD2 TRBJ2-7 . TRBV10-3 CAISVWRGDSYEQYF TGTGCCATCAGTGTGTGGCGGGGGGACTCCTACGAGCAGTACTTC
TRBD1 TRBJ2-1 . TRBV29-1 CSPGQAGTNEQFF TGCAGCCCGGGACAGGCGGGAACCAATGAGCAGTTCTTC
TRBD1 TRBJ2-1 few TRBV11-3 CASSRRTGNYNEQFF TGTGCCAGCAGTCGAAGGACAGGGAACTACAATGAGCAGTTCTTC
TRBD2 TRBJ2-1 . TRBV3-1 CASSPRTSGPSYNEQFF TGTGCCAGCAGCCCCCGGACTAGCGGTCCCTCCTACAATGAGCAGTTCTTC
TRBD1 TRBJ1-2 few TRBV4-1 CASSHPGQGINGYTF TGCGCCAGCAGCCACCCGGGACAGGGGATCAATGGCTACACCTTC
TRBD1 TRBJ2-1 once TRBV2 CASRGRTGGYDEQFF TGTGCCAGCAGGGGTCGGACAGGGGGCTATGATGAGCAGTTCTTC
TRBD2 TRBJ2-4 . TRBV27 CASSRGEKNIQYF TGTGCCAGCAGTCGGGGGGAAAAAAACATTCAGTACTTC
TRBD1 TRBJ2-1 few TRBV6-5 CASSPGTGANNEQFF TGTGCCAGCAGTCCCGGGACAGGGGCCAACAATGAGCAGTTCTTC
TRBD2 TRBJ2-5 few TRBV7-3 CASSLYGSGGKETQYF TGTGCCAGCAGCTTATATGGTAGCGGGGGGAAAGAGACCCAGTACTTC
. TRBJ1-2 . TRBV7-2 CASSGLSDGYTF TGTGCCAGCAGCGGCCTGAGCGATGGCTACACCTTC
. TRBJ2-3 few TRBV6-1 CASSELLGAADTQYF TGTGCCAGCAGTGAATTGTTAGGGGCCGCAGATACGCAGTATTTT
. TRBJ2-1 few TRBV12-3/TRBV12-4 CASSVRGNEQFF TGTGCCAGCAGTGTGAGGGGGAATGAGCAGTTCTTC
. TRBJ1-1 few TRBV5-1 CASRGTPGTEAFF TGCGCCAGCCGAGGGACGCCGGGGACTGAAGCTTTCTTT
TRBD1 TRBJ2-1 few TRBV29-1 CSVGDSSYNEQFF TGCAGCGTTGGGGACAGTTCCTACAATGAGCAGTTCTTC
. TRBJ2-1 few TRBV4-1 CASSQWHEQFF TGCGCCAGCAGCCAGTGGCATGAGCAGTTCTTC